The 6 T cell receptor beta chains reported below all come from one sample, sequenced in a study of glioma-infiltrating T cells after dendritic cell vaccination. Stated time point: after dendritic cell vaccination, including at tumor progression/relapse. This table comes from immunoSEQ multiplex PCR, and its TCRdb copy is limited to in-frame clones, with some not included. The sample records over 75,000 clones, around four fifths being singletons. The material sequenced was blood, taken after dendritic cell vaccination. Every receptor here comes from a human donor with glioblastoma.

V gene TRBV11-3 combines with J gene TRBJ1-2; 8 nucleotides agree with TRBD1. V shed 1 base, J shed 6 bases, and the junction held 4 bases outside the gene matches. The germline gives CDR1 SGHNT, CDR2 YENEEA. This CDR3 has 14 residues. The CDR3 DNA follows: TGTGCCAGCAGCTTAGGGGCAGGGGGCGATGGCTACACCTTC. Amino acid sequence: CASSLGAGGDGYTF.

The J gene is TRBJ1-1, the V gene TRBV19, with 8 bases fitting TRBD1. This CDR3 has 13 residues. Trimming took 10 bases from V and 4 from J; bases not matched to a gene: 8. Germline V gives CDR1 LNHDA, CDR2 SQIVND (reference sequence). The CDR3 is CATHRDRGTEAFF. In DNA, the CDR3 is TGTGCCACCCATCGTGACAGGGGCACTGAAGCTTTCTTT.

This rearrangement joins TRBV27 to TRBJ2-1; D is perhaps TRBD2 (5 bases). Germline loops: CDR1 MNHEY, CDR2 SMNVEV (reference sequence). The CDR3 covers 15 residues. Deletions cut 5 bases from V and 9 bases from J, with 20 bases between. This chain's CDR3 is CASSPKDFTRSEQFF. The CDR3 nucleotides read TGTGCCAGCAGTCCAAAGGACTTTACAAGGAGTGAGCAGTTCTTC.

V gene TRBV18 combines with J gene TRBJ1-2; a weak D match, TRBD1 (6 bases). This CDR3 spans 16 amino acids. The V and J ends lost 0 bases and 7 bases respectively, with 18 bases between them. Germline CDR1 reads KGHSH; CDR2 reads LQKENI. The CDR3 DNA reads TGTGCCAGCTCACCACCGGGGAGTCGGCAGGGGACTGGCTACACCTTC. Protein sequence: CASSPPGSRQGTGYTF. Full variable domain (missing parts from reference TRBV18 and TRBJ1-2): NAGVMQNPRHLVRRRGQEARLRCSPMKGHSHVYWYRQLPEEGLKFMVYLQKENIIDESGMPKERFSAEFPKEGPSILRIQQVVRGDSAAYFCASSPPGSRQGTGYTFGSGTRLTVV.

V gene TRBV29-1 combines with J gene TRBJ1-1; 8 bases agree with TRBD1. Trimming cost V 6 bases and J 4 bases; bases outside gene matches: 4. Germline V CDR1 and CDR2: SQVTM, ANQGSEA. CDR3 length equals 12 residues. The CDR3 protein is CSVRTGRTEAFF. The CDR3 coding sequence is TGCAGCGTCAGGACAGGGCGCACTGAAGCTTTCTTT.

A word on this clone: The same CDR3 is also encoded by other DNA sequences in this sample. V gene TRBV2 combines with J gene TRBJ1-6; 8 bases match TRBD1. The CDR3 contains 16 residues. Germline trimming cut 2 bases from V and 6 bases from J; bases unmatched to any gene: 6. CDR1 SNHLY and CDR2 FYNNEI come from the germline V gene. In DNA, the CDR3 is TGTGCCAGCAGTGAAAACCCCGACAGGGGTAATTCACCCCTCCACTTT. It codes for CASSENPDRGNSPLHF.